This T cell receptor beta chain was sequenced in a study of T cell responses to AZD1222 COVID-19 vaccine. CDR1 and CDR2 (germline): LNHDA, SQIVND (reference sequence). The V segment lost 4 bases and the J segment 2 bases; nucleotides outside the gene matches: 11. The CDR3 loop spans 19 amino acids. Details on this clone: Its specificity is unknown.

General study findings and limits: The study identified only five to seven AZD1222 recipients as seropositive at baseline. Sampling that yielded the repertoires occurred only after the peak T cell response. Dominant at 160-218 and 743-854, vaccine-associated CD4 TCRs also spanned spike. Clonal diversity was possibly underestimated, and the donors were mostly white British, with more females.

Data came from immunoSEQ multiplex PCR; TCRdb stores just in-frame clones and leaves some out. The profile shows approximately 130,000 clones, 75% to 85% of them singletons. The sequences come from peripheral blood, collected 28 days after the second dose of the MenACWY control vaccine. The receptor was derived from an adult who received the MenACWY meningococcal vaccine as a control. V gene TRBV19 combines with J gene TRBJ2-3, with TRBD2 matching over 14 bases. CDR3 sequence reads: CASSTTRTSGRLNTDTQYF. The CDR3 nucleotides read TGTGCCAGTAGTACCACCCGGACTAGCGGGAGGTTGAACACAGATACGCAGTATTTT.